This TCR beta chain was sequenced during a study of blood T cell repertoires in COVID-19 (dated by TCRdb to the early 2020s). Study-level background: The collaborator samples originated in the United States, Italy and Spain and spanned the acute and convalescent phases of COVID-19. The material from the prospective study consisted of cDNA or gDNA derived from T cells, B-cell-depleted T cells, or PBMCs. HLA class I and class II types, where available, came from metadata supplied by the sample provider rather than from assay-based typing. A de-identified subject ID, COVID-19 status, age in years and sex were almost always included in the sample metadata. Samples came from the ongoing ImmuneRACE study (first 160 participants) plus 1,254 subjects from 6 global collaborators. Deeply sampled blood TCRbeta repertoires from subjects exposed to, actively infected with, or recovered from COVID-19 were included in the dataset. The repertoires were released in a freely available public database intended as a resource for research on the immune response to SARS-CoV-2.

Participants in the prospective study were aged about 18 to 95 years, lived in some 24 United States geographic areas, and enrolled through a virtual design. Cohort assignment in the prospective study relied on participant-reported clinical history from a screening survey and a study questionnaire. In the prospective study, whole blood, serum and a nasopharyngeal or oropharyngeal swab were collected from each participant by mobile phlebotomists. Prospective study participants could optionally give additional blood draws and questionnaires over a 2-month period. Blood samples from the prospective study were shipped frozen or at room temperature prior to DNA extraction. Points on this clone: What antigen it recognizes has not been identified. No qualities accompany the bases; no much larger clone lies one base away.

Trimming takes 2 bases off V and 0 bases off J; junction bases not matched to a gene: 10. The CDR3 spans 18 residues, from the cysteine through the phenylalanine. Only CDR3 DNA remains: 54 bases, in frame from the first base. The germline V gene encodes CDR1 SNHLY and CDR2 FYNNEI. TCRbeta CDR3 regions were amplified from genomic DNA using the immunoSEQ Assay, a bias-controlled multiplex PCR. As for the original processing: Within the assay, amplification of reference gene primers was used to estimate how many nucleated cells each sample contained. To quantify the absolute abundance of each unique TCRbeta CDR3 rearrangement, sequence reads were collapsed and filtered. Productive Simpson clonality was computed per sample as the square root of Simpson's diversity index over productive rearrangements. TCRdb carries this immuneACCESS record with in-frame sequences only. Its versions omit some clonotypes, under half of them owing to an unresolved V gene in the studies checked, with the rest unexplained. That table is the source of V, J and clone size, and D and trimming were worked out from the DNA. The sample profile shows 100,000 to 150,000 clones; about 81% of them were found once. The top ten clones comprise 2.4% of the sample.

Summary of the overall study and its limitations: The quantity of clinical and demographic metadata differed by source and by participant and was supplied without curation.

The sample was PBMCs or T cells enriched from blood (not recorded which). The chain uses TRBV2 and TRBJ2-7, with 10 bases in between that match TRBD2. This clonotype originated in a man in his forties or fifties with acute COVID-19. The DNA reads as follows: TGTGCCAGCAGTGAAAAAGGATCTAGCGGGAGTACCTCCTACGAGCAGTACTTC. Its amino acids are CASSEKGSSGSTSYEQYF.